This T cell receptor (beta chain) was documented in a study of blood T cell repertoires in COVID-19. At the level of the study: COVID-19 samples collected from the United States, Italy and Spain covered acute and convalescent phases.

This clone came up a few times. V lost 3 bases to trimming and J lost 0 bases, with 9 bases between them. Germline lookup yields CDR1 DFQATT and CDR2 SNEGSKA (reference sequence). CDR3 length: 14 residues. As originally analysed: From reference gene primer amplification, estimates of nucleated cell counts were derived. Sequencing was performed with immunoSEQ multiplex PCR; in TCRdb, only in-frame clones are kept and a portion is missing. For V, J and clone size, that table is used; D and trimming come from the DNA. Of approximately 49,000 clones listed, about four fifths were seen once; the top ten hold 1.6%.

The TCR originated in a man over 45 with acute or convalescent COVID-19. This chain uses TRBV20-1 with TRBJ1-3; D is undetermined. The sample was peripheral blood. The CDR3 DNA is TGCAGTGCTAGTAACAGAAACTCTGGAAACACCATATATTTT. It translates to CSASNRNSGNTIYF.